These 30 T cell receptor beta chains originate from one sample sequenced in a study of spatial heterogeneity in lung cancer. TCRdb re-analysed the 5' RACE reads in MiXCR, keeping a single row per CDR3 protein. Among roughly 30,000 distinct CDR3 sequences, 8.5% to 12% were seen once, and the ten largest hold less than 35%. Time point described: blood at routine non-recurrence follow-up after resection. The material was PBMCs, obtained at follow-up. These receptors originate from a female donor with early-stage non-small cell lung cancer.

This clonotype has at least ten counts. The gene calls are TRBV7-8 and TRBJ2-7; no clear D. V was shortened by 3 bases and J by 3 bases, with 12 bases between the two germline ends. The CDR3 consists of 14 residues. Germline assignment: CDR1 SGHVS and CDR2 FQNEAQ. CDR3 region: CASSFGREGYEQYF. The CDR3 DNA is TGTGCCAGCAGCTTCGGAAGGGAAGGCTACGAGCAGTACTTC.

This clonotype was observed at least ten times. The chain couples TRBV29-1 to TRBJ1-1, with D maybe TRBD1 (5 bases). This CDR3 comprises 13 residues. V gave up 5 bases and J gave up 4 bases, with 14 bases separating them. CDR1 and CDR2 from the germline V gene are SQVTM and ANQGSEA. The CDR3 loop is CSVRIKQGTEAFF. DNA of the CDR3: TGCAGCGTTCGGATCAAGCAGGGCACTGAAGCTTTCTTT.

This clonotype turned up a few times. V gene TRBV2 combines with J gene TRBJ2-4; D not resolved. V lost 2 bases to trimming and J lost 0 bases, with 8 bases between them. Germline CDR1 is SNHLY and CDR2 is FYNNEI. The CDR3 has 15 amino acids. DNA of the CDR3: TGTGCCAGCAGTGAAAGGGTCCTAGCCAAAAACATTCAGTACTTC. It specifies CASSERVLAKNIQYF.

This clonotype showed up many times. The chain employs TRBV12-3 or TRBV12-4 and TRBJ1-5; D is uncertain. V lost 4 bases, J lost 11 bases, and 12 bases lay in between. This CDR3 has 12 amino acids. The CDR3 nucleotides read TGTGCCAGCAGTTCCCGGGGATACACCCAGCATTTT. Translation: CASSSRGYTQHF.

The table lists this clonotype with a few counts. This sequence joins TRBV4-1 and TRBJ1-6; TRBD1 agrees at 7 bases. The CDR3 is 14 amino acids. V lost 0 bases to trimming and J lost 7 bases; unmatched junction nucleotides: 0. Germline CDR1 is MGHRA and CDR2 is YSYEKL. CDR3 nucleotides: TGCGCCAGCAGCCAAGAGGGACAGAATTCACCCCTCCACTTT. Amino acids: CASSQEGQNSPLHF.

V gene TRBV5-4 combines with J gene TRBJ2-2; no definite D call. Trimming removed 5 bases from V and 11 bases from J, with 16 bases in between. The CDR3 has 13 residues. Germline V gene data show CDR1 as SGHNT and CDR2 as YYREEE (reference sequence). For the CDR3, the DNA is TGTGCCAGCAGGGTGCAATCGGGCCATGAGCTGTTTTTT. Its translation is CASRVQSGHELFF.

This clonotype was seen ten or more times. The chain combines TRBV19 with TRBJ2-3; D is unresolved. The CDR3 has 13 amino acids. Between the trimmed V and J ends, which lost 2 bases and 5 bases, there was a span of 8 bases. CDR1 is LNHDA and CDR2 is SQIVND in the germline V gene (reference sequence). The CDR3 region has the DNA TGTGCCAGTAGTATAAGAGAAGGAGATACGCAGTATTTT. Its translation is CASSIREGDTQYF. Based on the CDR3 plus reference TRBV19 and TRBJ2-3, the full variable domain is DGGITQSPKYLFRKEGQNVTLSCEQNLNHDAMYWYRQDPGQGLRLIYYSQIVNDFQKGDIAEGYSVSREKKESFPLTVTSAQKNPTAFYLCASSIREGDTQYFGPGTRLTVL.

This clonotype has ten or more counts. V gene TRBV29-1 combines with J gene TRBJ1-1; 7 nucleotides match TRBD1. CDR3 length: 15 residues. Germline-derived CDR1 and CDR2 are SQVTM and ANQGSEA. V was pared by 8 bases and J by 0 bases, with 12 bases of the junction left unmatched. This CDR3 reads CSSRLGTAMNTEAFF. The CDR3, as DNA: TGCAGCTCACGGCTAGGGACAGCCATGAACACTGAAGCTTTCTTT.

This clonotype was detected a few times. V gene TRBV28 combines with J gene TRBJ1-1; the D gene is possibly TRBD1 (6 bases). Germline assignment: CDR1 MDHEN and CDR2 SYDVKM. Trimming took off 2 bases at V and 4 bases at J, with 11 bases between the two ends. The CDR3 has 14 amino acids. For the CDR3, the DNA is TGTGCCAGCAGTTTAAGGGGGGTGAGCACTGAAGCTTTCTTT. As protein: CASSLRGVSTEAFF.

The chain links TRBV9 to TRBJ2-2; no reliable D call. V gave up 0 bases and J gave up 4 bases, with 10 bases separating them. CDR3 size: 15 residues. Per the germline V gene, CDR1 is SGDLS and CDR2 is YYNGEE. CDR3 nucleotides: TGTGCCAGCAGCGTAGTGGAAGGTATCACCGGGGAGCTGTTTTTT. Its translation: CASSVVEGITGELFF. Using reference TRBV9 and TRBJ2-2 for the parts outside the CDR3, the full variable domain is DSGVTQTPKHLITATGQRVTLRCSPRSGDLSVYWYQQSLDQGLQFLIQYYNGEERAKGNILERFSAQQFPDLHSELNLSSLELGDSALYFCASSVVEGITGELFFGEGSRLTVL.

This clonotype showed up many times. The chain combines TRBV20-1 with TRBJ2-7; no clear D gene. Germline V CDR1 and CDR2: DFQATT, SNEGSKA (reference sequence). Trimming removed 2 bases at V and 4 bases at J, with 9 bases between. The CDR3 has 12 amino acids. The DNA of the CDR3 is TGCAGTGCTAGAAGCAACCCGTACGAGCAGTACTTC. Protein: CSARSNPYEQYF.

This clonotype has just a few counts. The chain combines TRBV6-2 or TRBV6-3 with TRBJ1-5, with TRBD1 as a possible D gene (6 bases). Per the germline V gene, CDR1 is MNHEY and CDR2 is SVGEGT. There are 16 residues in the CDR3. Trimming removed 7 bases from V and 3 bases from J, with 19 bases in between. CDR3 sequence reads: CASTKGAQGINQPQHF. The CDR3 DNA reads as TGTGCCAGCACTAAAGGGGCGCAGGGGATCAATCAGCCCCAGCATTTT.

This clonotype was counted at least ten times. V usage is TRBV2 and J usage is TRBJ2-1, with no clear D. CDR1 is SNHLY, CDR2 FYNNEI, per germline. The CDR3 has 13 residues. Trimming shortened V by 6 bases and J by 2 bases, and 8 bases separated the two germline ends. The CDR3 spells CASRSFTYNEQFF. In nucleotides, the CDR3 is TGTGCCAGCAGGTCATTCACCTACAATGAGCAGTTCTTC.

There are many counts of this clonotype. This rearrangement joins TRBV6-2 or TRBV6-3 to TRBJ1-5; unclear D gene. Trimming cost V 6 bases and J 0 bases, with 9 bases left between them. Germline V gene lookup returns CDR1 MNHEY and CDR2 SVGEGT. This CDR3 has 14 amino acids. This CDR3 reads CASRLDNSNQPQHF. DNA of the CDR3: TGTGCCAGCAGGCTCGATAATAGCAATCAGCCCCAGCATTTT.

This clonotype was seen many times. The chain combines TRBV20-1 with TRBJ1-2; 12 bases agree with TRBD1. Trimming took 0 bases from V and 9 from J; bases not matched to a gene: 8. Germline CDR1 is DFQATT and CDR2 is SNEGSKA (reference sequence). This CDR3 is 15 amino acids long. CDR3 bases: TGCAGTGCTAGAGAGCCTTTGGGGACAGGGGGCCGCTACACCTTC. Its translation: CSAREPLGTGGRYTF.

The V gene is TRBV7-9, the J gene TRBJ2-1; 11 bases match TRBD2. Germline CDR1 reads SEHNR; CDR2 reads FQNEAQ (reference sequence). V lost 5 bases, J lost 7 bases, and 4 bases stayed unmatched. The CDR3 has 14 residues. The CDR3 sequence is CASSAGLAANEQFF. CDR3 in DNA: TGTGCCAGCAGCGCGGGACTAGCGGCTAATGAGCAGTTCTTC.

This clonotype was seen repeatedly, ten times or more. J is TRBJ2-3 and V is TRBV7-8; D is undetermined. Trimming stripped 7 bases from V and 6 bases from J, with 11 bases between. The germline gives CDR1 SGHVS, CDR2 FQNEAQ. This CDR3 region has 12 residues. The CDR3 DNA is TGTGCCAGCACCCCTCTGGGCGATACGCAGTATTTT. This codes for CASTPLGDTQYF.

Ten or more counts support this clonotype. The chain links TRBV12-5 to TRBJ1-1; 7 bases align to TRBD1. CDR3 size: 16 residues. The ends lost 5 bases at V and 3 bases at J; junction bases unmatched: 12. CDR1 is LGHNT and CDR2 is FRNRAP in the germline V gene. The CDR3 DNA is TGTGCTAGTGGTCTCCGACCCGGGACAGCTTACACTGAAGCTTTCTTT. It codes for CASGLRPGTAYTEAFF.

The chain uses TRBV6-5 and TRBJ2-3, with D perhaps matching TRBD1 or TRBD2 (5 bases each). The CDR3 runs 15 residues. Between the trimmed V and J ends, which lost 2 bases and 3 bases, there was a span of 12 bases. Germline V gene data show CDR1 as MNHEY and CDR2 as SVGAGI. CDR3 in DNA: TGTGCCAGCAGTTACGAGGGGAAAAGGACAGATACGCAGTATTTT. Protein product: CASSYEGKRTDTQYF.

This clonotype was seen repeatedly, ten times or more. This chain's CDR3 is CASSLAARNTEAFF. CDR3 coding DNA: TGTGCCAGCAGTTTAGCGGCCAGGAACACTGAAGCTTTCTTT. This chain connects TRBV12-3 or TRBV12-4 to TRBJ1-1, with D unclear. V was shortened by 0 bases and J by 1 base, with 6 bases between the two germline ends. The CDR3 consists of 14 residues.

This clonotype was observed at least ten times. This chain joins TRBV27 and TRBJ1-2; D is unresolved. Trimming shortened V by 4 bases and J by 8 bases, and 14 bases separated the two germline ends. Germline V gives CDR1 MNHEY, CDR2 SMNVEV (reference sequence). The CDR3 is made up of 13 amino acids. CDR3 coding DNA: TGTGCCAGCAGTTCCCGACCGGAGTGGGGCTACACCTTC. Protein: CASSSRPEWGYTF.

This sequence joins TRBV27 and TRBJ2-3, with D possibly being TRBD2 (7 bases). Per the germline V gene, CDR1 is MNHEY and CDR2 is SMNVEV (reference sequence). The germline V and J ends were trimmed by 0 bases and 0 bases, with 10 bases remaining between them. This CDR3 is built from 16 residues. DNA of the CDR3: TGTGCCAGCAGTTTATCGGGGGGGGGCAGCACAGATACGCAGTATTTT. Its protein is CASSLSGGGSTDTQYF.

V and J are TRBV29-1 and TRBJ1-2; D remains unclear. Germline assignment: CDR1 SQVTM and CDR2 ANQGSEA. The V end was cut by 3 bases, the J end by 2 bases, with 13 bases between. The length of the CDR3 is 14 residues. CDR3 sequence: CSVDPEPSNYGYTF. Here the CDR3 DNA reads TGCAGCGTTGATCCGGAACCGAGCAACTATGGCTACACCTTC.

This clonotype was seen only a few times. The chain has TRBV29-1 and TRBJ1-1; 10 nucleotides align to TRBD1. This CDR3 spans 13 amino acids. Germline loops: CDR1 SQVTM, CDR2 ANQGSEA. J lost 1 base, V lost 5 bases, and 1 base had no gene match. Here the CDR3 DNA reads TGCAGCGTTTGGGACAGGGGGAACACTGAAGCTTTCTTT. This encodes CSVWDRGNTEAFF.

A few counts support this clonotype. The V gene is TRBV19, the J gene TRBJ1-5; D is uncertain. The CDR3 length is 16 residues. V gave up 5 bases and J gave up 5 bases, with 19 bases separating them. Per the germline V gene, CDR1 is LNHDA and CDR2 is SQIVND (reference sequence). In nucleotides, the CDR3 is TGTGCCAGTAGTCTTCGTTCGGCACAGCTAGATCAGCCCCAGCATTTT. This codes for CASSLRSAQLDQPQHF.

This chain joins TRBV3-1 and TRBJ2-7, with 8 bases aligning to TRBD2. CDR1 and CDR2 from the germline V gene are LGHDT and YNNKEL (reference sequence). This CDR3 comprises 15 residues. The junction had 4 bases not matched to a gene; V was cut back by 1 base and J by 2 bases. CDR3 nucleotide sequence: TGTGCCAGCAGCCAAGGACTAGCGAGTACCTACGAGCAGTACTTC. This sequence encodes CASSQGLASTYEQYF.

The chain couples TRBV20-1 to TRBJ1-1; 7 nucleotides align to TRBD1. J was trimmed by 1 base and V by 1 base; bases with no gene match: 6. The CDR3 contains 15 residues. Germline V lookup: CDR1 DFQATT, CDR2 SNEGSKA (reference sequence). CDR3 amino acids: CSARGMTGSNTEAFF. The DNA of the CDR3 is TGCAGTGCTAGAGGGATGACAGGGTCGAACACTGAAGCTTTCTTT.

This clonotype was observed a few times. V gene TRBV2 combines with J gene TRBJ1-5; D might be TRBD1 (5 bases). This CDR3 has 14 amino acids. V lost 5 bases and J lost 5, with 13 bases in between. The V gene's germline CDR1 is SNHLY and CDR2 FYNNEI. The CDR3 spells CASSHGTADQPQHF. The CDR3, as DNA: TGTGCCAGCAGTCACGGGACGGCGGATCAGCCCCAGCATTTT.

This clonotype was recorded at least ten times. The rearrangement uses TRBV2 and TRBJ1-2; D uncertain. CDR1 and CDR2 (germline): SNHLY, FYNNEI. Trimming cost V 4 bases and J 2 bases, with 11 bases left between them. This CDR3 comprises 14 residues. The CDR3, as DNA: TGTGCCAGCAGTGGAGGGAGCCGAAACTATGGCTACACCTTC. This translates into CASSGGSRNYGYTF.

The sample holds a few counts of this clonotype. This chain connects TRBV15 to TRBJ1-6, with unresolved D. Trimming took 0 bases from V and 14 from J, leaving 23 bases between them. The CDR3 is made up of 17 amino acids. From germline, CDR1 is LNHNV and CDR2 YYDKDF (reference sequence). CDR3 residues: CATSRDRRSVLLVSLHF. In DNA form, the CDR3 reads TGTGCCACCAGCAGAGACAGACGCTCGGTGCTTCTGGTATCCCTCCACTTT.